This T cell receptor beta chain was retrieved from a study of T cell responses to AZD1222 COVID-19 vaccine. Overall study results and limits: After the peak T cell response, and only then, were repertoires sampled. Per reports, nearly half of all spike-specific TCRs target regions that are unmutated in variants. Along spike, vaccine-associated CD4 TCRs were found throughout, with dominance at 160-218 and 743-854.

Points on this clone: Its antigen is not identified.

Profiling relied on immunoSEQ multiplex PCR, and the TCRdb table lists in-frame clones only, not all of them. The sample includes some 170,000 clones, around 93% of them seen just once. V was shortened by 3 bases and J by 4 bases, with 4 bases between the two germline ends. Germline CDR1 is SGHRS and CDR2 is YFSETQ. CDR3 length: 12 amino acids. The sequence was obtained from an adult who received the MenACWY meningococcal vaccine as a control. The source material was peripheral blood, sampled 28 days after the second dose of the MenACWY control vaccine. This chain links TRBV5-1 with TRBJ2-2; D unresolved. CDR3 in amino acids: CASSWSTGELFF. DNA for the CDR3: TGCGCCAGCAGCTGGAGCACCGGGGAGCTGTTTTTT.